Each of the 5 T cell receptor beta chains below was sequenced from the same sample in a study of regulatory T cells in long-lasting Graves disease. The time point: persistent/refractory GD, antithyroid drugs over 5 years with positive TRAb. PBMCs were the source of the RNA used for TCR sequencing. According to the study, TCR beta libraries were built with iRepertoire HTBI primers and CDR3-region Arm-PCR. TCRdb re-analysed the multiplex PCR reads in MiXCR, keeping a single row per CDR3 protein. The sample lists a few hundred thousand distinct CDR3 sequences, less than 30% occurring once. Specimen: peripheral blood mononuclear cells (PBMCs), collected when the disease was refractory, from a patient treated with antithyroid drugs. Receptors were obtained from a woman between 40 and 55 years old with Graves disease.

J is TRBJ2-2 and V is TRBV15; no firm D call. The germline V and J ends were trimmed by 3 bases and 8 bases, with 10 bases remaining between them. This CDR3 has 13 amino acids. Germline CDR1 reads LNHNV; CDR2 reads YYDKDF (reference sequence). CDR3 in DNA: TGTGCCACCAGCAGTGAAGGCCCGGGGGAGCTGTTTTTT. Encoded protein: CATSSEGPGELFF.

In nucleotides, the CDR3 is TGTGCCAGTAGTATGGGGTTCTGGGGTATAGCCGGGGAGCTGTTTTTT. Protein: CASSMGFWGIAGELFF. This chain joins TRBV19 and TRBJ2-2; the D is unclear. Trimming left V 3 bases short and J 6 bases short, with 17 bases between. CDR3 length: 16 amino acids. Germline CDR1 and CDR2: LNHDA and SQIVND (reference sequence).

The rearrangement uses TRBV5-1 and TRBJ2-3, with D tentatively TRBD1 (5 bases). This CDR3 is 16 amino acids long. Germline-derived CDR1 and CDR2 are SGHRS and YFSETQ. Trimming took 4 bases from V and 5 from J, leaving 20 bases between them. DNA of the CDR3: TGCGCCAGCAGCCACGGGCTAGGGGCGGCAAGAGATACGCAGTATTTT. This encodes CASSHGLGAARDTQYF.

About this clonotype itself: A read error may be the cause here, since a much bigger clone is one base away. The V gene is TRBV6-2 or TRBV6-3, the J gene TRBJ1-2; perhaps TRBD1 as D (6 bases). Germline CDR1 is MNHEY and CDR2 is SVGEGT. CDR3 length: 14 residues. The CDR3 loop is CTSSYSEFGGGYTF. Here the CDR3 DNA reads TGTACCAGCAGTTACTCGGAGTTTGGGGGCGGCTACACCTTC.

This clonotype was picked up a small number of times. The J gene is TRBJ2-3, the V gene TRBV10-1; 8 bases are a match to TRBD2. The junction had 8 bases not matched to a gene; V was cut back by 5 bases and J by 4 bases. The CDR3 runs to 15 residues. Germline V gene data show CDR1 as WNHNN and CDR2 as SYGVQD (reference sequence). The CDR3 DNA reads as TGCGCCAGCAGTAGAGCGGGAGTAGTCTCAGATACGCAGTATTTT. Translated: CASSRAGVVSDTQYF.